Presented here are 24 T cell receptor beta chains from one specimen sequenced in a study of T cells in Graves' hyperthyroidism and ophthalmopathy. RNA transcripts were the template for amplifying TCR beta CDR3 regions. The TCR CDR3 first-round RT-PCR relied on the HTBI primer set. TCRdb fed the multiplex PCR reads into MiXCR, producing one record per CDR3 protein. Of approximately 420,000 distinct CDR3 sequences listed, just under 15% are singletons. The sample comprised blood. The receptor set was obtained from a woman aged 25 to 39 with Graves' hyperthyroidism.

This clonotype has only a few counts. The chain is built from TRBV6-1 and TRBJ2-2, with D unresolved. This CDR3 has 15 residues. Germline values: CDR1 MNHNS, CDR2 SASEGT. With 6 bases removed from V and 8 bases from J, the gap between germline ends came to 19 bases. The CDR3 sequence is CASRALTWAGGELFF. In DNA, the CDR3 is TGTGCCAGCAGGGCGCTGACCTGGGCCGGGGGGGAGCTGTTTTTT.

This clonotype occurred a few times. This chain joins TRBV12-3 or TRBV12-4 and TRBJ2-2, with TRBD2 matching 7 bases. The CDR3 totals 18 residues. V dropped 3 bases and J dropped 3; count of bases not matched to a gene: 13. The CDR3 reads CASSFFGEGLPDTGELFF. CDR3 sequence (DNA): TGTGCCAGCAGTTTCTTCGGAGAGGGACTACCAGACACCGGGGAGCTGTTTTTT.

The chain couples TRBV2 to TRBJ2-1; 8 nucleotides align to TRBD2. After removal of 6 bases from V and 0 bases from J, the junction contained 4 bases not matched to a gene. The CDR3 spans 15 residues. Germline V gene lookup returns CDR1 SNHLY and CDR2 FYNNEI. This CDR3 reads CASRILADSYNEQFF. The CDR3 nucleotides are TGTGCCAGCAGAATACTAGCGGACTCCTACAATGAGCAGTTCTTC.

V is TRBV10-3 and J is TRBJ1-4; D is possibly TRBD1 (6 bases). Trimming pared 4 bases from V and 8 bases from J, leaving 11 bases between. Germline V gene data show CDR1 as ENHRY and CDR2 as SYGVKD. The CDR3 totals 13 residues. The CDR3 reads CAISGQAREKLFF. CDR3 coding DNA: TGTGCCATCAGTGGACAGGCGCGGGAAAAACTGTTTTTT.

This clonotype was observed at least ten times. The rearrangement joins TRBV6-1 to TRBJ2-7; TRBD2 agrees at 9 bases. This CDR3 contains 15 residues. The germline CDR1 and CDR2 sequences are MNHNS and SASEGT. The J segment lost 9 bases and the V segment lost 1 base, leaving 10 bases of the junction unmatched. The CDR3 DNA reads as TGTGCCAGCAGTGAAGATGGTAGCGGGGGACTACGGCAGTACTTC. Its translation: CASSEDGSGGLRQYF.

The V call is TRBV20-1, the J call TRBJ2-3, with 11 bases aligning to TRBD2. Trimming removed 3 bases from V and 2 bases from J; junction bases left unmatched: 10. This CDR3 has 17 residues. From germline, CDR1 is DFQATT and CDR2 SNEGSKA (reference sequence). CDR3 amino acids: CSARGYPGLAVTDTQYF. As DNA, the CDR3 is TGCAGTGCTAGGGGGTATCCGGGACTAGCGGTCACAGATACGCAGTATTTT.

This clonotype was recorded many times. The V gene is TRBV6-1, the J gene TRBJ2-5, with D unresolved. Trimming stripped 7 bases from V and 12 bases from J, with 18 bases between. Germline-derived CDR1 and CDR2 are MNHNS and SASEGT. This CDR3 has 12 amino acids. The CDR3 sequence is CASKGPSFREYF. CDR3 DNA sequence: TGTGCCAGCAAAGGGCCTTCATTTCGGGAGTACTTC.

The J gene is TRBJ1-2, the V gene TRBV4-1; 7 bases agree with TRBD1. The V gene's germline CDR1 is MGHRA and CDR2 YSYEKL. V gave up 3 bases and J gave up 4 bases; unmatched junction bases: 5. This CDR3 is built from 14 residues. CDR3 bases: TGCGCCAGCAGCCACAGGACAGGAGTCTATGGCTACACCTTC. As protein: CASSHRTGVYGYTF.

Many counts were recorded for this clonotype. The chain is built from TRBV7-2 and TRBJ2-1; 10 nucleotides align to TRBD2. Germline loops: CDR1 SGHTA, CDR2 FQGNSA. V was pared by 4 bases and J by 4 bases, with 10 bases of the junction left unmatched. The CDR3 is made up of 17 amino acids. The CDR3 DNA reads as TGTGCCAGCAGCTCGGTCTCTAGCGGGAGCTTTTACAATGAGCAGTTCTTC. Its protein product is CASSSVSSGSFYNEQFF.

This clonotype has ten or more counts. The J gene is TRBJ2-7, the V gene TRBV5-1, with D possibly matching TRBD2 (5 bases). The V gene's germline CDR1 is SGHRS and CDR2 YFSETQ. V shed 3 bases and J shed 0 bases, with 10 bases lying between them. The CDR3 is 14 residues long. The CDR3 bases are TGCGCCAGCAGCTCGGACTGGGCCTCCTACGAGCAGTACTTC. Its translation: CASSSDWASYEQYF.

This clonotype was picked up many times. The V and J genes are TRBV7-8 and TRBJ1-2; D not resolved. The ends were cut back, 1 base at V and 4 bases at J, with 10 bases in the middle. This CDR3 has 14 amino acids. Germline loops: CDR1 SGHVS, CDR2 FQNEAQ. In nucleotides, the CDR3 is TGTGCCAGCAGCTTAGACGGGCAGGCCTATGGCTACACCTTC. It translates to CASSLDGQAYGYTF.

The table lists this clonotype with many counts. One end of the junction varies from germline; a read error may be responsible. V and J are TRBV10-3 and TRBJ2-6; a possible D gene is TRBD2 (5 bases). This CDR3 region has 14 residues. CDR1 is ENHRY and CDR2 is SYGVKD in the germline V gene. This CDR3 reads CAINEGTGANVLTF. DNA for the CDR3: TGTGCCATCAATGAGGGTACCGGGGCCAACGTCCTGACTTTC.

This clonotype was counted a few times. The chain is built from TRBV28 and TRBJ1-4; D remains ambiguous. CDR1 MDHEN and CDR2 SYDVKM come from the germline V gene. V was trimmed by 6 bases and J by 7 bases, leaving 24 bases between them. The CDR3 loop spans 17 amino acids. CDR3 amino acids: CASSPIPSTREGEKLFF. CDR3 bases: TGTGCCAGCAGCCCGATCCCTTCAACAAGAGAAGGTGAAAAACTGTTTTTT.

The V gene is TRBV2, the J gene TRBJ2-2, with 11 nucleotides matching TRBD1. Germline V gene lookup returns CDR1 SNHLY and CDR2 FYNNEI. The V and J ends lost 4 bases and 5 bases, in that order; junction bases with no gene match: 6. The CDR3 has 16 residues. CDR3 bases: TGTGCCAGCAGTGTAGGACAGGGGGCTCGGACCGGGGAGCTGTTTTTT. Amino acids: CASSVGQGARTGELFF.

V is TRBV7-3 and J is TRBJ1-3; perhaps TRBD1 as D (5 bases). Germline V gene data show CDR1 as SGHTA and CDR2 as FQGTGA. The CDR3 has 14 amino acids. V lost 5 bases to trimming and J lost 0 bases, with 8 bases between them. The CDR3 spells CASSRGVSGNTIYF. In DNA form, the CDR3 reads TGTGCCAGCAGCAGGGGTGTCTCTGGAAACACCATATATTTT.

This clonotype was detected only a few times. The CDR3 loop is CASSFDRQGDGYTF. CDR3 coding DNA: TGTGCCAGCAGCTTCGATAGACAGGGAGATGGCTACACCTTC. This rearrangement joins TRBV11-2 to TRBJ1-2; 7 bases fit TRBD1. Germline V gene lookup returns CDR1 SGHAT and CDR2 FQNNGV. This CDR3 has 14 amino acids. V was clipped by 3 bases and J by 6 bases; unmatched bases: 7.

J is TRBJ1-1 and V is TRBV9; D unresolved. CDR3 size: 14 residues. Germline lookup yields CDR1 SGDLS and CDR2 YYNGEE. V lost 1 base to trimming and J lost 7 bases, with 14 bases between them. For the CDR3, the DNA is TGTGCCAGCAGCGTATTCCCCGAGTCCCATGAAGCTTTCTTT. This codes for CASSVFPESHEAFF.

This clonotype has at least ten counts. This sequence joins TRBV18 and TRBJ2-3; maybe TRBD2 (6 bases). Trimming took off 0 bases at V and 1 base at J, with 14 bases between the two ends. The CDR3 consists of 17 residues. Germline loops: CDR1 KGHSH, CDR2 LQKENI. CDR3 DNA: TGTGCCAGCTCACCACCACTAGCCGGAGTCGGCACAGATACGCAGTATTTT. This encodes CASSPPLAGVGTDTQYF.

The chain links TRBV20-1 to TRBJ2-7; 11 nucleotides line up with TRBD2. The ends lost 5 bases at V and 5 bases at J; junction bases unmatched: 8. The CDR3 is made up of 14 amino acids. CDR1 and CDR2 from the germline V gene are DFQATT and SNEGSKA (reference sequence). The CDR3, as DNA: TGCAGTGCTGCCTCACTAGCGGGAGAACACGAGCAGTACTTC. As protein: CSAASLAGEHEQYF.

The V and J genes are TRBV4-2 and TRBJ2-2, with unresolved D. Trimming cost V 0 bases and J 1 base, with 9 bases left between them. The CDR3 contains 16 residues. Germline V gives CDR1 LGHNA, CDR2 YNFKEQ. In DNA, the CDR3 is TGTGCCAGCAGCCAAGAGGTCTACCAGAACACCGGGGAGCTGTTTTTT. This codes for CASSQEVYQNTGELFF.

This clonotype was seen ten or more times. The rearrangement uses TRBV20-1 and TRBJ1-4; no clear D. This CDR3 spans 16 amino acids. V dropped 3 bases and J dropped 5 bases, with 19 bases sitting between them. Germline V gene data show CDR1 as DFQATT and CDR2 as SNEGSKA (reference sequence). The CDR3, as DNA: TGCAGTGCTAGGAGTCTCCAGGTGTTCGGAAATGAAAAACTGTTTTTT. It specifies CSARSLQVFGNEKLFF.

This clonotype was detected many times. The gene calls are TRBV6-1 and TRBJ2-1; D not resolved. There are 16 residues in the CDR3. The V gene's germline CDR1 is MNHNS and CDR2 SASEGT. The ends were cut back, 8 bases at V and 0 bases at J, with 17 bases in the middle. The chain's CDR3 is CASADPHTSSYNEQFF. DNA of the CDR3: TGTGCCAGCGCAGACCCCCACACGAGCTCCTACAATGAGCAGTTCTTC.

This clonotype was detected only a few times. CDR3 nucleotides: TGTGCCAGCAGCCGAGGGGGACAGGGACCCTACGAGCAGTACTTC. It yields the protein CASSRGGQGPYEQYF. The genes are TRBV5-5 and TRBJ2-7; TRBD1 matches at 9 bases. J lost 2 bases, V lost 4 bases, and 7 bases had no gene match. There are 15 residues in the CDR3. CDR1 is SGHKS, CDR2 YYEKEE, per germline (reference sequence).

This clonotype was recorded many times. The J gene is TRBJ2-7, the V gene TRBV7-2; TRBD2 matches 9 bases. J was trimmed by 4 bases and V by 5 bases; bases with no gene match: 9. Germline V gene lookup returns CDR1 SGHTA and CDR2 FQGNSA. CDR3 length: 15 residues. CDR3 sequence: CASSDDSGSRYEQYF. For the CDR3, the DNA is TGTGCCAGCAGCGATGATAGCGGGAGCAGGTACGAGCAGTACTTC.